This T cell receptor beta chain was found in a study of T cells in Graves' hyperthyroidism and ophthalmopathy. Amplification of TCR beta CDR3 regions used RNA as the template. First-round RT-PCR with HTBI primers amplified the TCR CDR3 region. TCRdb redid the calling of the multiplex PCR reads with MiXCR, one entry per CDR3 protein. The sample carries fewer than 650,000 distinct CDR3 sequences, roughly 15% recorded once. The CDR3 is 17 residues long. V lost 3 bases and J 1 base, leaving 16 bases between the germline ends. Germline V lookup: CDR1 MDHEN, CDR2 SYDVKM. Worth noting for this clonotype: Antigen unknown.

General study findings and limits: Ophthalmopathy was told apart from stable hyperthyroidism by a 13 V-J model. Also found in blood were most expanded thyroid clonotypes above 0.001.

The specimen sequenced was blood. V and J are TRBV28 and TRBJ2-4; maybe TRBD1 (6 bases). The TCR was taken from a woman in her thirties or forties with Graves' ophthalmopathy. This CDR3 is CASSFPGVPWAKNIQYF. The CDR3 nucleotides read TGTGCCAGCAGTTTCCCAGGGGTCCCCTGGGCCAAAAACATTCAGTACTTC.